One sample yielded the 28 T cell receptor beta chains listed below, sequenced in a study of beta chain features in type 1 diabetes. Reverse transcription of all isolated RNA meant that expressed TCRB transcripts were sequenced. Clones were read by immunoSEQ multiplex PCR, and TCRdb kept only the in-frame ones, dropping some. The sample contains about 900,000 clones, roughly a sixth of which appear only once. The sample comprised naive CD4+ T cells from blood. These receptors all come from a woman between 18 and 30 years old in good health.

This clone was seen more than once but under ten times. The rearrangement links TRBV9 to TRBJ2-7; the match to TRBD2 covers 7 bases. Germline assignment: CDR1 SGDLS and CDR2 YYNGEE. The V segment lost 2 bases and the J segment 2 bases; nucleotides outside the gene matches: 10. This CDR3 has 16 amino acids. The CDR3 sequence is CASSVYRGREAYEQYF. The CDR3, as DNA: TGTGCCAGCAGCGTTTACCGCGGGAGAGAGGCCTACGAGCAGTACTTC.

The chain's CDR3 is CASSRDTPTEQYF. The CDR3 DNA is TGTGCCAGCAGTCGGGACACCCCCACCGAGCAGTACTTC. The genes are TRBV6-1 and TRBJ2-7, with a tentative D call TRBD1 (6 bases). The CDR3 consists of 13 residues. CDR1 is MNHNS and CDR2 is SASEGT in the germline V gene. V lost 5 bases to trimming and J lost 6 bases, with 14 bases between them.

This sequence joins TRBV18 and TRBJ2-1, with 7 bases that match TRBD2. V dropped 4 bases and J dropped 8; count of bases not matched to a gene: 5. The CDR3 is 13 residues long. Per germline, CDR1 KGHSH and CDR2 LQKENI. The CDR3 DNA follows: TGTGCCAGCTCACTCAGACTAGCCGATGAGCAGTTCTTC. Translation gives CASSLRLADEQFF.

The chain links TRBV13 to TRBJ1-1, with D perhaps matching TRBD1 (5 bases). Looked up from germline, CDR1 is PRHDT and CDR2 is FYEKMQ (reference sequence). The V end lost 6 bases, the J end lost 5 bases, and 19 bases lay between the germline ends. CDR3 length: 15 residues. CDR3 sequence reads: CASSFATDRGTEAFF. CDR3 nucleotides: TGTGCCAGCAGTTTCGCGACAGATCGTGGGACTGAAGCTTTCTTT. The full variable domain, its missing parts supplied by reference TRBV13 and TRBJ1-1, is AAGVIQSPRHLIKEKRETATLKCYPIPRHDTVYWYQQGPGQDPQFLISFYEKMQSDKGSIPDRFSAQQFSDYHSELNMSSLELGDSALYFCASSFATDRGTEAFFGQGTRLTVV.

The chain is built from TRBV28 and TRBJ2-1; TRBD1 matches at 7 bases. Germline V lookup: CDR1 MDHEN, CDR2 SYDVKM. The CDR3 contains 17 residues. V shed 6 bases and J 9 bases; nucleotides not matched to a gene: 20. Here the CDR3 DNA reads TGTGCCAGCAGACCGGACAGGTTGCTACTTGCTGGTAGTGAGCAGTTCTTC. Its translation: CASRPDRLLLAGSEQFF. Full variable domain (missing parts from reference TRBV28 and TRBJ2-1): DVKVTQSSRYLVKRTGEKVFLECVQDMDHENMFWYRQDPGLGLRLIYFSYDVKMKEKGDIPEGYSVSREKKERFSLILESASTNQTSMYLCASRPDRLLLAGSEQFFGPGTRLTVL.

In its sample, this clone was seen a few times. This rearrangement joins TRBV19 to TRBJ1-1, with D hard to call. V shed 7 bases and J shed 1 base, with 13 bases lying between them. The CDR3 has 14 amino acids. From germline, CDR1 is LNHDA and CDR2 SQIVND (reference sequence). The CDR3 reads CASTWRARNTEAFF. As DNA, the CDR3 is TGTGCCAGTACGTGGAGGGCCCGGAACACTGAAGCTTTCTTT.

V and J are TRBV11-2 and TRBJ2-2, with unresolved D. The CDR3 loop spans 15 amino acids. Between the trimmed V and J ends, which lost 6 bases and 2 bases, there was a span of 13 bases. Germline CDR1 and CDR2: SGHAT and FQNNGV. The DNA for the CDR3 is TGTGCCAGCAGATTCCTCAAGGGAAACACCGGGGAGCTGTTTTTT. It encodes CASRFLKGNTGELFF.

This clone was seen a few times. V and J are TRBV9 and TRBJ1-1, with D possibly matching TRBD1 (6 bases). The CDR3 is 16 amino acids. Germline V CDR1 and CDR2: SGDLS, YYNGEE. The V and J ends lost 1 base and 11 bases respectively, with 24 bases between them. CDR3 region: CASSVLSDSTSARAFF. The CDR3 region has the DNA TGTGCCAGCAGCGTATTGTCGGACAGTACGTCAGCCCGGGCTTTCTTT.

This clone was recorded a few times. This CDR3 reads CAILSSGTYNEQFF. In DNA, the CDR3 is TGTGCCATACTATCTAGCGGGACCTACAATGAGCAGTTCTTC. The chain combines TRBV28 with TRBJ2-1; 9 positions match TRBD2. V was pared by 10 bases and J by 2 bases, with 6 bases of the junction left unmatched. CDR1 is MDHEN, CDR2 SYDVKM, per germline. This CDR3 is 14 amino acids long.

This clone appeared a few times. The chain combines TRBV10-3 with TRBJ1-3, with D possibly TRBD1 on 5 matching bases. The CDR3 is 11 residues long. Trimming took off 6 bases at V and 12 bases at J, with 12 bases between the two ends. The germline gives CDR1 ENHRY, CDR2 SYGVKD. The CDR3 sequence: CAIRETGLIYF. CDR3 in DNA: TGTGCCATCAGGGAAACAGGCCTCATATATTTT.

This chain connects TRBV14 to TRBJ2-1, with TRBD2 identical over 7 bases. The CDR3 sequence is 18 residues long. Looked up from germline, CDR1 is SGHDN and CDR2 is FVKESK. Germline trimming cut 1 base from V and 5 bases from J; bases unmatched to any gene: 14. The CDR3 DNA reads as TGTGCCAGCAGCCAAGTCCACGAGGCACTAGCGAAGAACAATGAGCAGTTCTTC. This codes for CASSQVHEALAKNNEQFF.

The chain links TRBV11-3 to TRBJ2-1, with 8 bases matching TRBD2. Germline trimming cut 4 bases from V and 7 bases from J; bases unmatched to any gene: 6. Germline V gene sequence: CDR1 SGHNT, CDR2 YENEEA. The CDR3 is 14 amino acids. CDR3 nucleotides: TGTGCCAGCAGCTCCGGGACTAGTACGAATGAGCAGTTCTTC. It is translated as CASSSGTSTNEQFF.

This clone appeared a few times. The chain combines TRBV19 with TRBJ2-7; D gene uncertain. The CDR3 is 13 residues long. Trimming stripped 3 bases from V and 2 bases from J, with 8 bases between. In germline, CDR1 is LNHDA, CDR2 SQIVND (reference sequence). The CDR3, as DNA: TGTGCCAGTAGTATGGGGAAAACCTACGAGCAGTACTTC. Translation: CASSMGKTYEQYF.

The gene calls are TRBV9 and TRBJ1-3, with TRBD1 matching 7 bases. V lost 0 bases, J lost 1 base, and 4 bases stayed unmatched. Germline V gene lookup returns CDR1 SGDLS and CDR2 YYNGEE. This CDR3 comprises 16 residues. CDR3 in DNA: TGTGCCAGCAGCGTAGGGGGGACAGTATCTGGAAACACCATATATTTT. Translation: CASSVGGTVSGNTIYF.

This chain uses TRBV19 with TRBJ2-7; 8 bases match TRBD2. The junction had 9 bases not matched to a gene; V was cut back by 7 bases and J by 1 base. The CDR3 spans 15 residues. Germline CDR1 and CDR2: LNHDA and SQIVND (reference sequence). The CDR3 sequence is CASKGGASGSYEQYF. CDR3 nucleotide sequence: TGTGCCAGTAAGGGAGGGGCTAGCGGGTCCTACGAGCAGTACTTC.

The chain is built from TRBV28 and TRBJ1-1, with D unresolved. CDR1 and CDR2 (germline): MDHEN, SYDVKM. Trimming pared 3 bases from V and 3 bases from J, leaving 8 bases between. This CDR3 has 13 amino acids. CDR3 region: CASSLGGHTEAFF. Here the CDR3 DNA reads TGTGCCAGCAGTTTGGGTGGCCACACTGAAGCTTTCTTT.

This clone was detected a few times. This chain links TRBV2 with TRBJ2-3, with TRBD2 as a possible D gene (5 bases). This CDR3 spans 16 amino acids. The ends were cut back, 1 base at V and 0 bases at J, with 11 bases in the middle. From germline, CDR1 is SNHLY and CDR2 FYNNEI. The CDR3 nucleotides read TGTGCCAGCAGTGAAGAAGGGCTAGCCAGCACAGATACGCAGTATTTT. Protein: CASSEEGLASTDTQYF.

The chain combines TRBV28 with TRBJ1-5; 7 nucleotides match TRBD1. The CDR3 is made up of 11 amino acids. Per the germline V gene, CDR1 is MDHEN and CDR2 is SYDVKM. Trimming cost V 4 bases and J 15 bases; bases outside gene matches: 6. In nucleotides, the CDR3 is TGTGCCAGCAGTTCCAGGGGGGGCTTGCATTTT. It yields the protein CASSSRGGLHF.

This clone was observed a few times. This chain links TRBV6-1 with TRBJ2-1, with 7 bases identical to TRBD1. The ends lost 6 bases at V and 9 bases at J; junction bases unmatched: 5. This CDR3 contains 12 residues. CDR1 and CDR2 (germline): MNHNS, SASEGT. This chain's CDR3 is CASRTGRGEQFF. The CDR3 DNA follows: TGTGCCAGCAGGACAGGGCGAGGTGAGCAGTTCTTC.

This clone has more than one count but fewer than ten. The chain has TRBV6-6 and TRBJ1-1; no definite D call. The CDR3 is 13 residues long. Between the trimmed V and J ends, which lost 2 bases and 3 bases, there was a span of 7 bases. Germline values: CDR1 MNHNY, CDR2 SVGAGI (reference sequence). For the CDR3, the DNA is TGTGCCAGCAGTTACCCGGGGTACACTGAAGCTTTCTTT. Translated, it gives CASSYPGYTEAFF.

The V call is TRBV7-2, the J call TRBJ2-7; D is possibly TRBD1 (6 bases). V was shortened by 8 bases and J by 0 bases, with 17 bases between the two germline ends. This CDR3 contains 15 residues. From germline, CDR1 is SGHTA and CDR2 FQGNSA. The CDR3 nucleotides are TGTGCCAGCGGGGCCACCGGGACATCCTCCTACGAGCAGTACTTC. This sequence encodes CASGATGTSSYEQYF.

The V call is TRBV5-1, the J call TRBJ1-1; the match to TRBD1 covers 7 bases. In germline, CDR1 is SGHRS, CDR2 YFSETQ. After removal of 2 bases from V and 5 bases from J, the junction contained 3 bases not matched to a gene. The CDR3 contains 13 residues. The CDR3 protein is CASSFSGGTEAFF. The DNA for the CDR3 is TGCGCCAGCAGCTTCTCAGGGGGAACTGAAGCTTTCTTT.

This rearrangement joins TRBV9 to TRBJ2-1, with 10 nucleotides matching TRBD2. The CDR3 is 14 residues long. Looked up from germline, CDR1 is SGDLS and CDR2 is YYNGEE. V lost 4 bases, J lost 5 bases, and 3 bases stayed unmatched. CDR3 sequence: CASSPSGGNNEQFF. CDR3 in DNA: TGTGCCAGCAGCCCTAGCGGGGGTAACAATGAGCAGTTCTTC.

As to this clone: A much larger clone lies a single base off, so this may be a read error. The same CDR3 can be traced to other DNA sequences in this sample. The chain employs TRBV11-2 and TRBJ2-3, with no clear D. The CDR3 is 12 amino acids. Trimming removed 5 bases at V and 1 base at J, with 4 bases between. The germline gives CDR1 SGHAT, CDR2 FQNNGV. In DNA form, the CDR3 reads TGTGCCAGCAGCCTCGGCACAGATACGCAGTATTTT. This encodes CASSLGTDTQYF.

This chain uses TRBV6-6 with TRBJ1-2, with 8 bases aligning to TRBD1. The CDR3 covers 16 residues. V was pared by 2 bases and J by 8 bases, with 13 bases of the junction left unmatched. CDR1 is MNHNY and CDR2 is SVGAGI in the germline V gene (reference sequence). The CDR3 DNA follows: TGTGCCAGCAGTTACCTGGACAGGGTTCTTTATCCCGGCTACACCTTC. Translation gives CASSYLDRVLYPGYTF.

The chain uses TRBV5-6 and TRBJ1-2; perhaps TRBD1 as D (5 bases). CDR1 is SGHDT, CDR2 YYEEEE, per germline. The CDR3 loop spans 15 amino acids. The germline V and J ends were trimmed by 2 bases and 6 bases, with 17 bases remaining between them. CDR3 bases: TGTGCCAGCAGCTTCGCTGACAGACCGTCGAATGGCTACACCTTC. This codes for CASSFADRPSNGYTF. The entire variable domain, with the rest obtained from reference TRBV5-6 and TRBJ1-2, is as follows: DAGVTQSPTHLIKTRGQQVTLRCSPKSGHDTVSWYQQALGQGPQFIFQYYEEEERQRGNFPDRFSGHQFPNYSSELNVNALLLGDSALYLCASSFADRPSNGYTFGSGTRLTVV.

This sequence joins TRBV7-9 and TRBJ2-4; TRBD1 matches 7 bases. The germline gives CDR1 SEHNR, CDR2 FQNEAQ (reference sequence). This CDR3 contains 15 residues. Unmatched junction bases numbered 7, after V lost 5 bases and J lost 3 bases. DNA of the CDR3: TGTGCCAGCAGCCCACCAGGGGGTGACAAAAACATTCAGTACTTC. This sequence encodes CASSPPGGDKNIQYF.

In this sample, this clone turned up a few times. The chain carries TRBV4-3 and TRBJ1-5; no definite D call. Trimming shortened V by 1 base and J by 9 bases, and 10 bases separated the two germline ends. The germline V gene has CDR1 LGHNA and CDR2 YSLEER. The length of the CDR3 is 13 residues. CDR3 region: CASSQVGYGPQHF. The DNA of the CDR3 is TGCGCCAGCAGCCAAGTAGGTTACGGGCCCCAGCATTTT.